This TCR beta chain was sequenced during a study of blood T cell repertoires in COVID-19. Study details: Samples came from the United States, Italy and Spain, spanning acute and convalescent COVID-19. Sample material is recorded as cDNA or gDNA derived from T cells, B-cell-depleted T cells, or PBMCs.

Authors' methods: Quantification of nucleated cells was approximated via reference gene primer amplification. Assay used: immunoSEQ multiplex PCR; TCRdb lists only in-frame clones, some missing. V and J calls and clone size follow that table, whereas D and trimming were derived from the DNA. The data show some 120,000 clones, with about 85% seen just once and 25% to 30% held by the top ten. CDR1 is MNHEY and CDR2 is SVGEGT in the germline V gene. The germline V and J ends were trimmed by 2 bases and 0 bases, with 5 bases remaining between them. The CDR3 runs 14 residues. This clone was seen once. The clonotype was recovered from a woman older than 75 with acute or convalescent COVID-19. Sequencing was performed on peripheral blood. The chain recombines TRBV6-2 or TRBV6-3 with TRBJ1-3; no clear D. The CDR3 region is CASSYGSSGNTIYF. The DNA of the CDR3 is TGTGCCAGCAGTTACGGCAGCTCTGGAAACACCATATATTTT.